The present T cell receptor (beta chain) was sequenced within a study of T cell repertoires in cytomegalovirus infection. The wider study: A matching HLA type, together with CMV infection, was signaled by public TCR beta signatures. Study-level findings and limits: Cumulative frequency (of public TCR beta family members) identified carriers of CMV plus the relevant HLA. Within the response measured ex vivo, HLA-C-restricted CMV-specific TCR beta clonotypes were dominant.

MiXCR, applied by TCRdb to the reads, yields one record per CDR3 protein. The sample lists 510,000 or so distinct CDR3 sequences; 26% were seen once. Germline CDR1 is MNHEY and CDR2 is SVGEGT. V lost 5 bases to trimming and J lost 0 bases, with 11 bases between them. This CDR3 spans 15 amino acids. Comments on this clonotype: Its antigen is not known.

This receptor was obtained from a human donor in good health (CMV status not recorded). Some clones in this sample may be carry-over from other donors' samples. The gene calls are TRBV6-2 or TRBV6-3 and TRBJ2-1, with D perhaps assigned TRBD1 or TRBD2 (5 bases each). The sequenced sample was PBMCs. The CDR3 sequence is CASSEGFSSYNEQFF. The CDR3 nucleotides are TGTGCCAGCAGTGAGGGGTTTAGCTCCTACAATGAGCAGTTCTTC.